The clone carrying this T cell receptor (beta chain) was counted ten times or more. What it binds is not known. The sample originates from a study of T-cell reconstitution after alpha-beta-depleted transplantation in children. With V trimmed by 7 bases and J by 2 bases, 5 bases remained unmatched. The CDR3 is 12 amino acids. Germline V CDR1 and CDR2: SQVTM, ANQGSEA. TCRbeta library construction was performed incorporating unique molecular identifiers. TCRdb redid the calling of the PCR reads with MiXCR, one entry per CDR3 protein. The table includes roughly 120,000 distinct CDR3 sequences, about 9.3% detected once. Points from the study as a whole: It was newly produced T cells that mostly accounted for T-cell counts and diversity one year after transplant. Alpha-beta T cells about two months after transplant reportedly derived from several hundred expanded graft clones.

The sequence derives from a boy younger than 10 with acute lymphoblastic leukemia, due to receive a stem cell transplant. The V gene is TRBV29-1, the J gene TRBJ2-7; 7 positions agree with TRBD1. The sequencing used PBMCs, collected before TCRalphabeta/CD19-depleted stem cell transplant. The CDR3 spells CSATGAAYEQYF. CDR3 nucleotides: TGCAGCGCAACAGGGGCCGCCTACGAGCAGTACTTC.